This TCR beta chain originates from a study of monozygotic twins with inflammatory bowel disease (dated by TCRdb to between 2017 and 2020). Concerning the study at large: The full study comprised 28 monozygotic twin pairs: nine German pairs (four IBD-concordant, five IBD-discordant) and 19 IBD-discordant Danish pairs. Each individual had, on average, about 151 000 unique TCRalpha sequences and 181 000 unique TCRbeta sequences available for analysis. The search for disease-associated traits relied mainly on comparing, within discordant pairs, IBD patients with their genetically identical healthy co-twins. Findings and caveats that apply to the study as a whole: Because patients received different immunosuppressive treatments, the repertoires may have picked up extra background noise and variability between individuals. Measured by the inverse Simpson index, TCRbeta repertoire diversity was lower in IBD patients than in their healthy co-twins. Compared with healthy twins, IBD patients had fewer clonotypes in common with other individuals, a difference most pronounced in patients showing signs of disease activity. The analysis was unable to tell apart different T cell subtypes. No single strong signal or clonotype linked to IBD turned up in the results, so the idea that one exists was not supported. Repertoire similarity did not differ between concordant and discordant twins, possibly due to limited statistical power.

The method behind the library was 5' RACE. The input for every TCR library was around 3,800 ng of total RNA. For each sample, cDNA synthesis was carried out in eight separate reactions using SMARTScribe reverse transcriptase. During cDNA synthesis, template switching was used to introduce unique molecular identifiers that contained a 6-nucleotide sample barcode. TCRalpha and TCRbeta cDNA was amplified in two nested PCRs of 16 and 9 cycles, and bead purification was carried out after each PCR. Before amplification, the cDNA was treated with uracil DNA-glycosylase and purified using the QIAquick PCR purification kit. The second PCR added Illumina TruSeq-compatible adapters along with sample-specific barcodes. TapeStation and Qubit were used to check library quality and concentration, and roughly 5 ng of each library went into the pool. The pooled libraries were sequenced with 2 x 100 bp reads and custom sequencing primers on an Illumina HiSeq2500 single-index Rapid Run. The study's processing was this. MiGEC version 1.2.6 was used for UMI-based consensus assembly, which corrected PCR and sequencing errors. MiXCR version 2.1.1 was used for V(D)J alignment, clonotype assembly and CDR3 extraction. Normalisation of gene usage, clonotype sharing and MAIT/NKT TCR abundance was achieved by analysing the top 1000, 10 000 and 20 000 clonotypes per sample. Diversity was computed as the inverse Simpson index with the vegan R package after downsampling to 27 000 UMIs. Paired Mann-Whitney U tests were applied to discordant twin pairs, and Benjamini-Hochberg correction was used for multiple testing. After TCRdb reprocessed the reads, each CDR3 protein sequence was kept as one row, without DNA. These V and J calls rely on TCRdb rather than the paper's analysis. The sample table records 300,000 to 350,000 distinct CDR3 sequences. The ten largest account for 2% to 2.5% of the sample.

The germline V gene supplies CDR1 SGHRS and CDR2 YFSETQ. Including the terminal cysteine and phenylalanine, the CDR3 comprises 15 residues. This entry has no DNA. A 2.5 ml peripheral blood sample was drawn into PAXgene tubes per donor and stored at -80°C. Total RNA was isolated from whole blood with the PAXgene blood miRNA kit on an automated QIAcube, without T cell sorting. Peripheral blood from monozygotic twin pairs who were concordant or discordant for inflammatory bowel disease underwent deep TCRalpha and TCRbeta repertoire profiling using unique molecular barcoding. Smoking habits were recorded for all twin pairs, and each individual was classified as a current, former or never smoker. A note on this clonotype: Its target antigen remains unknown.

The V and J segments used are TRBV5-1 and TRBJ1-2; the D call from TCRdb, TRBD1, cannot be confirmed without DNA. Sequencing was carried out using blood. The receptor was isolated from a human donor with ulcerative colitis or Crohn's disease, or a healthy co-twin of an affected twin (not recorded which). The CDR3 sequence is CASSLPAGITDGYTF. This CDR3, with the reference TRBV5-1 and TRBJ1-2 proteins standing in past its ends, gives the full variable domain KAGVTQTPRYLIKTRGQQVTLSCSPISGHRSVSWYQQTPGQGLQFLFEYFSETQRNKGNFPGRFSGRQFSNSRSEMNVSTLELGDSALYLCASSLPAGITDGYTFGSGTRLTVV.